These 21 T cell receptor beta chains were sequenced from one sample in a study of vaccination effects on CD4 cells after COVID-19. TCRdb's table, derived via immunoSEQ multiplex PCR, lists solely in-frame clones and lacks some. Among some 65,000 clones listed, roughly four fifths were seen once. Using viral peptide pools, the ViraFEST assay grew out antigen-specific CD4+ T cells prior to sequencing. Subsequent to 10 days of culture, CD4+ T cells were isolated. Nucleocapsid antibodies stayed negative before and after vaccination, showing no earlier SARS-CoV-2 infection. These TCRs are of unknown antigen specificity. The material sequenced was CD4+ T cells from PBMCs cultured with HCoV-NL63 spike peptides, taken before COVID-19 vaccination. These receptors all come from a human donor who received a COVID-19 vaccine.

This CDR3 reads CASSQGRTGPDTQYF. CDR3 nucleotides: TGCGCCAGCAGCCAAGGCCGGACAGGGCCAGATACGCAGTATTTT. The rearrangement uses TRBV4-3 and TRBJ2-3, with 8 bases identical to TRBD1. J gave up 4 bases and V 1 base, and 4 bases lay outside the gene matches. The CDR3 has 15 amino acids. The germline V gene has CDR1 LGHNA and CDR2 YSLEER.

This clone has a handful of counts. The chain is built from TRBV7-2 and TRBJ2-3; weak D call: TRBD1 (5 bases). There are 14 residues in the CDR3. The V and J ends lost 1 base and 7 bases respectively, with 12 bases between them. The germline V gene has CDR1 SGHTA and CDR2 FQGNSA. This CDR3 reads CASSLGPGKHTQYF. As DNA, the CDR3 is TGTGCCAGCAGCTTAGGGCCAGGGAAGCATACGCAGTATTTT.

A few counts support this clone. The chain combines TRBV5-1 with TRBJ2-3; D is unclear. The CDR3 loop spans 14 amino acids. The V and J ends lost 0 bases and 4 bases respectively, with 9 bases between them. Germline V gene sequence: CDR1 SGHRS, CDR2 YFSETQ. The CDR3 DNA reads TGCGCCAGCAGCTTGGATGGCAGATCAGATACGCAGTATTTT. Its protein product is CASSLDGRSDTQYF.

This clone showed up just once. The chain has TRBV15 and TRBJ1-5; 7 bases are shared with TRBD1. J was trimmed by 6 bases and V by 1 base; bases with no gene match: 0. The CDR3 loop spans 13 amino acids. Looked up from germline, CDR1 is LNHNV and CDR2 is YYDKDF (reference sequence). CDR3 in amino acids: CATSRGQGQPQHF. The CDR3 region has the DNA TGTGCCACCAGCAGAGGACAGGGTCAGCCCCAGCATTTT.

The chain has TRBV7-8 and TRBJ1-5, with D perhaps matching TRBD1 (6 bases). The CDR3 runs to 14 residues. The V end was cut by 3 bases, the J end by 5 bases, with 11 bases between. The germline gives CDR1 SGHVS, CDR2 FQNEAQ. CDR3 amino acids: CASSFTGKDQPQHF. As DNA, the CDR3 is TGTGCCAGCAGCTTTACAGGGAAGGATCAGCCCCAGCATTTT.

This clone was found a few times. This chain joins TRBV2 and TRBJ1-4; D not resolved. The CDR3 is 14 residues long. In germline, CDR1 is SNHLY, CDR2 FYNNEI. V was pared by 8 bases and J by 0 bases, with 10 bases between. CDR3 DNA: TGTGCCAGCTCGAAGTTCACAACTAATGAAAAACTGTTTTTT. It translates to CASSKFTTNEKLFF.

This clone has more than one count but fewer than ten. This chain joins TRBV7-3 and TRBJ1-1, with no clear D. Germline V gene sequence: CDR1 SGHTA, CDR2 FQGTGA. Trimming took 3 bases from V and 5 from J, leaving 10 bases between them. This CDR3 region has 13 residues. This CDR3 is CASSLSRETEAFF. The DNA of the CDR3 is TGTGCCAGCAGCTTGTCAAGGGAGACTGAAGCTTTCTTT. Looking up the rest from reference TRBV7-3 and TRBJ1-1 gives the full variable domain: GAGVSQTPSNKVTEKGKYVELRCDPISGHTALYWYRQSLGQGPEFLIYFQGTGAADDSGLPNDRFFAVRPEGSVSTLKIQRTERGDSAVYLCASSLSRETEAFFGQGTRLTVV.

The rearrangement uses TRBV6-1 and TRBJ2-3; TRBD1 aligns across 8 bases. The CDR3 totals 16 residues. Germline V gene data show CDR1 as MNHNS and CDR2 as SASEGT. V was clipped by 0 bases and J by 4 bases; unmatched bases: 6. The CDR3 region has the DNA TGTGCCAGCAGTGAAGCGCTACTGGACAGGGCAGATACGCAGTATTTT. It encodes CASSEALLDRADTQYF.

This clone was seen a few times. This sequence joins TRBV2 and TRBJ1-1, with unresolved D. Germline V gene lookup returns CDR1 SNHLY and CDR2 FYNNEI. The CDR3 loop spans 13 amino acids. V was trimmed by 5 bases and J by 1 base, leaving 8 bases between them. CDR3 DNA sequence: TGTGCCAGCAGTAACCTGCCGAACACTGAAGCTTTCTTT. This encodes CASSNLPNTEAFF. The entire variable domain, with the rest obtained from reference TRBV2 and TRBJ1-1, is as follows: EPEVTQTPSHQVTQMGQEVILRCVPISNHLYFYWYRQILGQKVEFLVSFYNNEISEKSEIFDDQFSVERPDGSNFTLKIRSTKLEDSAMYFCASSNLPNTEAFFGQGTRLTVV.

In this sample, this clone turned up a few times. The rearrangement links TRBV6-5 to TRBJ1-2; D is ambiguous. V was clipped by 4 bases and J by 4 bases, with 16 bases between them. Germline V gives CDR1 MNHEY, CDR2 SVGAGI. The CDR3 has 15 amino acids. In nucleotides, the CDR3 is TGTGCCAGCAGTTCGGCAAGGATCTCGATCTATGGCTACACCTTC. Translated: CASSSARISIYGYTF.

The chain carries TRBV18 and TRBJ1-6; D possibly corresponds to TRBD1 (5 bases). V lost 6 bases, J lost 10 bases, and 19 bases lay in between. The CDR3 contains 15 residues. Germline values: CDR1 KGHSH, CDR2 LQKENI. CDR3 sequence: CASSPSGTSLSPLHF. In DNA form, the CDR3 reads TGTGCCAGCTCTCCATCCGGGACGAGTTTATCACCCCTCCACTTT.

The CDR3 loop reads CASTRNSYNEQFF. The CDR3, as DNA: TGTGCCAGCACCAGGAACTCCTACAATGAGCAGTTCTTC. This sequence joins TRBV7-2 and TRBJ2-1; no firm D call. Germline assignment: CDR1 SGHTA and CDR2 FQGNSA. The CDR3 loop spans 13 amino acids. With 7 bases removed from V and 0 bases from J, the gap between germline ends came to 7 bases.

CDR3 protein: CASSLLFANTGELFF. The CDR3 DNA follows: TGTGCCAGCAGCTTATTATTCGCGAACACCGGGGAGCTGTTTTTT. V gene TRBV7-9 combines with J gene TRBJ2-2; no clear D gene. The CDR3 is 15 amino acids. Germline V lookup: CDR1 SEHNR, CDR2 FQNEAQ (reference sequence). Trimming removed 2 bases from V and 0 bases from J, with 7 bases in between.

This clone was counted a few times. This CDR3 is also generated by other DNA sequences in the sample. J is TRBJ1-2 and V is TRBV30; TRBD1 is a possible D gene (5 bases). V was trimmed by 0 bases and J by 4 bases, leaving 6 bases between them. This CDR3 has 12 residues. Looked up from germline, CDR1 is GTSNPN and CDR2 is SVGIG (reference sequence). In DNA form, the CDR3 reads TGTGCCTGGAGTGTCGGGGGCTATGGCTACACCTTC. It translates to CAWSVGGYGYTF.

The genes are TRBV6-5 and TRBJ1-4; the D is unclear. The CDR3 totals 14 residues. Germline CDR1 is MNHEY and CDR2 is SVGAGI. V was shortened by 6 bases and J by 0 bases, with 8 bases between the two germline ends. The CDR3 DNA is TGTGCCAGCAGAGACACTTCAACTAATGAAAAACTGTTTTTT. Translation: CASRDTSTNEKLFF.

Only a few counts were recorded for this clone. The gene calls are TRBV7-9 and TRBJ1-3, with D possibly matching TRBD1 (6 bases). V lost 6 bases, J lost 0 bases, and 15 bases lay in between. This CDR3 region has 16 residues. Germline CDR1 is SEHNR and CDR2 is FQNEAQ (reference sequence). CDR3 region: CASRPDVGASGNTIYF. In nucleotides, the CDR3 is TGTGCCAGCAGACCTGATGTGGGGGCCTCTGGAAACACCATATATTTT.

About this clone itself: Other DNA sequences in this specimen translate into the identical CDR3. This chain uses TRBV5-1 with TRBJ2-3; D ambiguous. This CDR3 is built from 13 residues. V gave up 0 bases and J gave up 1 base, with 3 bases separating them. The V gene's germline CDR1 is SGHRS and CDR2 YFSETQ. This CDR3 is CASSLEGTDTQYF. The CDR3 DNA is TGCGCCAGCAGCTTGGAAGGCACAGATACGCAGTATTTT.

J is TRBJ2-5 and V is TRBV7-2; TRBD2 matches at 9 bases. V gave up 6 bases and J gave up 5 bases; unmatched junction bases: 10. The CDR3 runs to 15 residues. Germline V gene data show CDR1 as SGHTA and CDR2 as FQGNSA. CDR3: CASRRTSDSWETQYF. Written as DNA, the CDR3 is TGTGCCAGCAGACGGACTAGCGACTCGTGGGAGACCCAGTACTTC.

V usage is TRBV2 and J usage is TRBJ2-6, with 12 bases identical to TRBD1. Germline V gene sequence: CDR1 SNHLY, CDR2 FYNNEI. V lost 6 bases and J lost 4; bases outside the gene matches: 19. There are 21 residues in the CDR3. In DNA, the CDR3 is TGTGCCAGCAGAAACACCGGGACAGGGGGCGCGGGCGTTTCCGGGGCCAACGTCCTGACTTTC. Translated: CASRNTGTGGAGVSGANVLTF.

CDR3 protein: CASSPQTSGGHSTDTQYF. In DNA form, the CDR3 reads TGTGCCAGCTCACCACAGACTAGCGGGGGACACAGCACAGATACGCAGTATTTT. This chain links TRBV18 with TRBJ2-3, with 12 bases identical to TRBD2. Germline values: CDR1 KGHSH, CDR2 LQKENI. The CDR3 is 18 residues long. V gave up 1 base and J gave up 0 bases; unmatched junction bases: 5.

This clone was counted once. V usage is TRBV11-2 and J usage is TRBJ1-4; no definite D call. Deletions cut 5 bases from V and 7 bases from J, with 17 bases between. Germline V lookup: CDR1 SGHAT, CDR2 FQNNGV. This CDR3 is built from 15 residues. The CDR3 protein is CASSQTLEGAEKLFF. The CDR3 nucleotides read TGTGCCAGCAGCCAGACCCTAGAAGGAGCTGAAAAACTGTTTTTT.